This TCR beta chain emerged from a study of T-cell memory formation after mild COVID-19. The CDR3 covers 16 residues. The germline V and J ends were trimmed by 3 bases and 2 bases, with 19 bases remaining between them. The germline V gene has CDR1 DFQATT and CDR2 SNEGSKA (reference sequence). TCRdb recomputed calls from the 5' RACE reads with MiXCR, one row per CDR3 protein. The sample lists more than 200,000 distinct CDR3 sequences, over 15% seen once, with about 3.5% in the top ten. Sequenced: PBMCs or a T cell subset sorted from them (not recorded which). V is TRBV20-1 and J is TRBJ1-1; D is perhaps TRBD1 (5 bases). The sequence came from a man aged 18 to 30 who had mild COVID-19 (a few samples of this study predate the infection). Cell type and time point are not known. In DNA form, the CDR3 reads TGCAGTGCTAGTCCCAGGGTTGTGGGCGTTAACACTGAAGCTTTCTTT. Amino acids: CSASPRVVGVNTEAFF.